The clone carrying this T cell receptor beta chain was observed a handful of times. The target antigen is unknown. This entry comes from a study of T cell repertoires in cytomegalovirus infection. Study as a whole: It was recently identified HLA-C-restricted and well-studied HLA-B-restricted CMV epitopes that the study used. Indications of both CMV infection and matching HLA type were provided by public TCR beta signatures. Study-wide results and limits: Dominating the ex vivo response were HLA-C-restricted CMV-specific TCR beta clonotypes.

A single record per CDR3 protein comes from TCRdb applying MiXCR to the reads. The sample lists fewer than 1,000,000 distinct CDR3 sequences, 31% occurring once. The length of the CDR3 is 13 residues. Unmatched junction bases numbered 11, after V lost 8 bases and J lost 15 bases. Germline values: CDR1 MDHEN, CDR2 SYDVKM. The chain couples TRBV28 to TRBJ2-1; 12 nucleotides agree with TRBD2. The source material was cultured CD8+ T cells from PBMCs, sampled from culture after CMV antigen stimulation. This clonotype originated in a human donor in good health (CMV status not recorded). Some clones in this sample may be carry-over from other donors' samples. As DNA, the CDR3 is TGTGCCAGCCAGCTTCTAGCGGGGGGGCCTCTGTTCTTC. This sequence encodes CASQLLAGGPLFF.